This TCR beta chain was identified during a study of blood T cell repertoires in COVID-19. Overall study: The United States, Italy and Spain supplied acute and convalescent COVID-19 samples.

As processed by the authors: Nucleated cell counts were estimated from reference gene primer amplification. Some clones are missing from TCRdb's copy, which holds only in-frame ones; the method was immunoSEQ multiplex PCR. V and J calls plus clone size are reproduced from that table; the DNA served to infer D and trimming. The sample has roughly 240,000 clones; around 86% are singletons. CDR3 length: 14 residues. Germline V CDR1 and CDR2: SNHLY, FYNNEI. After removal of 1 base from V and 5 bases from J, the junction contained 4 bases not matched to a gene. This sequence was found in a woman aged 25 to 45 who had recovered from COVID-19. Sequencing was carried out using peripheral blood. The chain couples TRBV2 to TRBJ2-7; 8 bases are a match to TRBD1. The CDR3 is CASSEVAGGHEQYF. As DNA, the CDR3 is TGTGCCAGCAGTGAAGTGGCAGGGGGCCACGAGCAGTACTTC.